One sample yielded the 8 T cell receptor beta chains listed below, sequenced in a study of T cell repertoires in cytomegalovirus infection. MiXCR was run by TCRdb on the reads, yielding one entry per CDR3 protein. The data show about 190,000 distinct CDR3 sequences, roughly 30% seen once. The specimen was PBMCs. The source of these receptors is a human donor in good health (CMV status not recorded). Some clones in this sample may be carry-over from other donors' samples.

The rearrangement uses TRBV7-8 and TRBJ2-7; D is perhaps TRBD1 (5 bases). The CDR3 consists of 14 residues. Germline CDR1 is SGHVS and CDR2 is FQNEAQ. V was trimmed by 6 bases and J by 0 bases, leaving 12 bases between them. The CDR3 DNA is TGTGCCAGCAGTAGATACAGGTTCTCCTACGAGCAGTACTTC. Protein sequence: CASSRYRFSYEQYF.

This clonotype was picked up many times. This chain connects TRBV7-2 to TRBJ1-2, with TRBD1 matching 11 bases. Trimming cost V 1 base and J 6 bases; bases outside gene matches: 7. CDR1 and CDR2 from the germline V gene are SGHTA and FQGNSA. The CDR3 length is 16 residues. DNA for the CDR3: TGTGCCAGCAGCTTAGACCCGGGACAGGGGGTTCATGGCTACACCTTC. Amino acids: CASSLDPGQGVHGYTF.

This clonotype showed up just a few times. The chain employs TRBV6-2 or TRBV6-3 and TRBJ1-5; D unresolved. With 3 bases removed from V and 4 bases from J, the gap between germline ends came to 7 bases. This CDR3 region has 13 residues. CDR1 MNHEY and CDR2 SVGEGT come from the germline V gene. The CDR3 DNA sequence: TGTGCCAGCAGTTATTCCGAGAATCAGCCCCAGCATTTT. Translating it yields CASSYSENQPQHF.

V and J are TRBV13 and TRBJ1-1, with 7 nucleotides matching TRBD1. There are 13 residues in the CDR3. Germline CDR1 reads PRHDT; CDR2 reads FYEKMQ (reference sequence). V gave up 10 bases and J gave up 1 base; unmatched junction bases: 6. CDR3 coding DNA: TGTGCCACCGAAGGGGGCCCGAACACTGAAGCTTTCTTT. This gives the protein CATEGGPNTEAFF.

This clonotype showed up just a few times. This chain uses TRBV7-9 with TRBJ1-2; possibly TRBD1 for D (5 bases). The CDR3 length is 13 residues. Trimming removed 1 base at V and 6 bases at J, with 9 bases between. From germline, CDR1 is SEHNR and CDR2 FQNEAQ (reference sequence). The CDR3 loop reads CASSLVPGNGYTF. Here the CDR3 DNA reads TGTGCCAGCAGCTTAGTTCCAGGGAATGGCTACACCTTC.

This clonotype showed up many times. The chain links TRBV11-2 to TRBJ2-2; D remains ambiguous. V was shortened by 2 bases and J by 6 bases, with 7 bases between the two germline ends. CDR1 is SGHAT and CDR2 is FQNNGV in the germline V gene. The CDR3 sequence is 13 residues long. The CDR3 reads CASSLIGAGELFF. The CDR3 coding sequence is TGTGCCAGCAGCTTAATTGGTGCCGGGGAGCTGTTTTTT.

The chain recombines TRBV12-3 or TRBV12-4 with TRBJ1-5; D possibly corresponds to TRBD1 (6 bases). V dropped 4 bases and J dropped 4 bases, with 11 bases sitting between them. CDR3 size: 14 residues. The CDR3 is CASSSRGANQPQHF. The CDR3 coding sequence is TGTGCCAGCAGTTCCAGGGGCGCTAATCAGCCCCAGCATTTT.

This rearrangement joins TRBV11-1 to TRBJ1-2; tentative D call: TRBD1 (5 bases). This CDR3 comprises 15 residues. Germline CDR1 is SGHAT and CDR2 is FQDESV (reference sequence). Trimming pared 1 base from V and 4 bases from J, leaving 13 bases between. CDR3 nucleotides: TGTGCCAGCAGCTTAGAAGGGGCCGTCGGCTATGGCTACACCTTC. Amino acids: CASSLEGAVGYGYTF.